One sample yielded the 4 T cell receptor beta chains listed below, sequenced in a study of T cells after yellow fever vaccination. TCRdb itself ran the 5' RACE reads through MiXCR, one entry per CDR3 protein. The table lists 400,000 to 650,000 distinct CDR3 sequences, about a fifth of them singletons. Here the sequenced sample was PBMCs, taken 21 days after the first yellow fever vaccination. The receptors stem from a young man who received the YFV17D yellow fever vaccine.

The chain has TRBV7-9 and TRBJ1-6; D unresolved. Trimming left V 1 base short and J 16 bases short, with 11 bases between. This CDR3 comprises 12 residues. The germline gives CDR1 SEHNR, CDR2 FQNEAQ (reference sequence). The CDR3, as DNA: TGTGCCAGCAGCTTAGACCCGGGCCCTCTCCACTTT. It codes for CASSLDPGPLHF.

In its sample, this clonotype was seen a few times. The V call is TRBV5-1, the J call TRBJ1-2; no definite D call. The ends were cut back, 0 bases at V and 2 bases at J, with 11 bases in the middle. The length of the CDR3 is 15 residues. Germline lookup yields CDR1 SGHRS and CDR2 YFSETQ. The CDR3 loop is CASSLGGPLNYGYTF. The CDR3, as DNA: TGCGCCAGCAGCTTGGGAGGGCCCCTAAACTATGGCTACACCTTC.

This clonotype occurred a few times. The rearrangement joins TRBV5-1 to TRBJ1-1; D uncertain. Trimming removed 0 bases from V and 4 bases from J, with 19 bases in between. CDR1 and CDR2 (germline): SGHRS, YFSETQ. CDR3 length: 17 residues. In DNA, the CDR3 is TGCGCCAGCAGCTTGGCCCCCGCGACTTTTTCTGGCACTGAAGCTTTCTTT. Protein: CASSLAPATFSGTEAFF.

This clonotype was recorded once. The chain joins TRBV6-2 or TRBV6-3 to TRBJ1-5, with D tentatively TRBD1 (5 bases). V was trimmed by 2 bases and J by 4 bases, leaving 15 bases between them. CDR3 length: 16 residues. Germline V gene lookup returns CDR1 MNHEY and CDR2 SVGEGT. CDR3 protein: CASSYRRQGPNQPQHF. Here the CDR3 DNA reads TGTGCCAGCAGTTACCGGCGGCAGGGCCCTAATCAGCCCCAGCATTTT.